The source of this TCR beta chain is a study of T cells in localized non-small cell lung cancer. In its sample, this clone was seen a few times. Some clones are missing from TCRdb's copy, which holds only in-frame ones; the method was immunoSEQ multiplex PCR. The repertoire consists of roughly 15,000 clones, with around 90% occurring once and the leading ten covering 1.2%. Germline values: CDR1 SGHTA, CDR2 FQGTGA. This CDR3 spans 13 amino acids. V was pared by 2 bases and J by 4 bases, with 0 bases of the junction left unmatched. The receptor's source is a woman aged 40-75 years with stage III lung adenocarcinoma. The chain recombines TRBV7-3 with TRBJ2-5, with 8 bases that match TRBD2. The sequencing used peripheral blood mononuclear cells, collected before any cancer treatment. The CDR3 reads CASSLGTRETQYF. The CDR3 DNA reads TGTGCCAGCAGCTTAGGGACTAGAGAGACCCAGTACTTC.